The present entry profiles one TCR beta chain with its context. Its antigen remains unknown. The CDR3 consists of 13 residues. V dropped 4 bases and J dropped 8; count of bases not matched to a gene: 5. Germline CDR1 reads ENHRY; CDR2 reads SYGVKD. Use of 60 Vbeta and 13 Jbeta primers characterized the PCR. The method was immunoSEQ multiplex PCR; TCRdb's version includes in-frame clones alone and lacks a portion of them. The sample has just over 150,000 clones; around three quarters are singletons. This specimen belongs to a study of cytomegalovirus exposure and HLA in healthy donors. Study-wide points: After further analysis at a later stage, 16,951 TCR beta sequences were associated with HLA alleles at 0.05 false discovery rate.

The TCR comes from a man between 35 and 55 years old in good health and CMV-seropositive. Input material: PBMCs. The V gene is TRBV10-3, the J gene TRBJ1-1; 9 positions match TRBD1. CDR3 coding DNA: TGTGCCATCAGTGTGGGACAGGGAGAGGAAGCTTTCTTT. This encodes CAISVGQGEEAFF.